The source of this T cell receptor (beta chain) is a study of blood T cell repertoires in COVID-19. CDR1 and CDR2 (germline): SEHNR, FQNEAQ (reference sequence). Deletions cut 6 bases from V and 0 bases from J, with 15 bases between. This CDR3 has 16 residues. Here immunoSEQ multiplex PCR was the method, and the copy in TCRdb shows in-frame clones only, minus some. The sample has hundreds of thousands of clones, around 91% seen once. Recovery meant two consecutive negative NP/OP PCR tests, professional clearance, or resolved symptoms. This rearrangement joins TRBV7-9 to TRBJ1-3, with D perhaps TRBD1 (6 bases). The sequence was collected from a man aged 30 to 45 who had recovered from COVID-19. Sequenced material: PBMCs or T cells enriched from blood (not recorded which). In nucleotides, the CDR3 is TGTGCCAGCAGTCCACAGGGCCCTCGCTCTGGAAACACCATATATTTT. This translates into CASSPQGPRSGNTIYF.